Listed here are 20 T cell receptor beta chains from one sample, sequenced in a study of T-cell memory formation after mild COVID-19. MiXCR was run by TCRdb on the 5' RACE reads, yielding one entry per CDR3 protein. The sample comprises around 510,000 distinct CDR3 sequences, about 22% of which are singletons, and approximately 8.4% rests with the top ten. Specimen: PBMCs or a T cell subset sorted from them (not recorded which). The receptors originated from an adult woman who had mild COVID-19 (a few samples of this study predate the infection). Cell type and time point are not known.

This sequence joins TRBV20-1 and TRBJ2-1; TRBD2 agrees at 10 bases. Germline V gene sequence: CDR1 DFQATT, CDR2 SNEGSKA (reference sequence). Germline trimming cut 0 bases from V and 7 bases from J; bases unmatched to any gene: 3. The length of the CDR3 is 14 residues. The CDR3 coding sequence is TGCAGTGCTAGAGATCTACTAGCGGGAAATGAGCAGTTCTTC. Translated: CSARDLLAGNEQFF.

The chain uses TRBV9 and TRBJ2-1, with 7 positions matching TRBD2. This CDR3 region has 13 residues. The germline V gene has CDR1 SGDLS and CDR2 YYNGEE. The V gene end was trimmed by 3 bases and the J gene end by 8 bases; junction bases not matched to a gene: 5. Here the CDR3 DNA reads TGTGCCAGCAGCGCCCCAGGGAGGGATGAGCAGTTCTTC. Translated: CASSAPGRDEQFF.

This rearrangement joins TRBV6-5 to TRBJ1-2, with 8 bases aligning to TRBD1. CDR1 is MNHEY, CDR2 SVGAGI, per germline. Trimming removed 5 bases from V and 6 bases from J; junction bases left unmatched: 5. The CDR3 has 13 amino acids. CDR3 amino acids: CASSDQGANGYTF. CDR3 coding DNA: TGTGCCAGCAGTGACCAGGGGGCAAATGGCTACACCTTC.

This clonotype has only a few counts. The genes are TRBV2 and TRBJ1-3; D is perhaps TRBD1 (5 bases). This CDR3 contains 14 residues. Trimming took off 6 bases at V and 0 bases at J, with 9 bases between the two ends. Per the germline V gene, CDR1 is SNHLY and CDR2 is FYNNEI. CDR3 sequence: CASRGRYSGNTIYF. DNA of the CDR3: TGTGCCAGCAGGGGACGATACTCTGGAAACACCATATATTTT.

A few counts support this clonotype. This chain joins TRBV9 and TRBJ1-1; D perhaps matches TRBD1 (6 bases). Between the trimmed V and J ends, which lost 1 base and 11 bases, there was a span of 15 bases. This CDR3 is built from 13 residues. CDR1 is SGDLS, CDR2 YYNGEE, per germline. CDR3 DNA sequence: TGTGCCAGCAGCGTAAGGGGAGGGGGTACGGCTTTCTTT. This codes for CASSVRGGGTAFF. Variable domain in full (rest from reference TRBV9 and TRBJ1-1): DSGVTQTPKHLITATGQRVTLRCSPRSGDLSVYWYQQSLDQGLQFLIQYYNGEERAKGNILERFSAQQFPDLHSELNLSSLELGDSALYFCASSVRGGGTAFFGQGTRLTVV.

The rearrangement uses TRBV15 and TRBJ2-1; 7 nucleotides align to TRBD2. The ends lost 0 bases at V and 6 bases at J; junction bases unmatched: 5. This CDR3 has 15 amino acids. Germline lookup yields CDR1 LNHNV and CDR2 YYDKDF (reference sequence). CDR3 nucleotide sequence: TGTGCCACCAGCAGAGATCGGTCTAGCGGCAATGAGCAGTTCTTC. Translating it yields CATSRDRSSGNEQFF.

This clonotype has a handful of counts. The chain's CDR3 is CATSDQTGVGNTGELFF. CDR3 in DNA: TGTGCCACCAGTGATCAAACAGGGGTCGGGAACACCGGGGAGCTGTTTTTT. The genes are TRBV24-1 and TRBJ2-2; 7 bases fit TRBD1. Unmatched junction bases numbered 7, after V lost 3 bases and J lost 1 base. Germline values: CDR1 KGHDR, CDR2 SFDVKD. CDR3 length: 17 amino acids.

This clonotype was observed a handful of times. The chain has TRBV2 and TRBJ1-5; D is perhaps TRBD1 (5 bases). The CDR3 is 13 amino acids. V was shortened by 6 bases and J by 3 bases, with 9 bases between the two germline ends. Germline loops: CDR1 SNHLY, CDR2 FYNNEI. CDR3 nucleotides: TGTGCCAGCAGGCAGGGAAACAATCAGCCCCAGCATTTT. This translates into CASRQGNNQPQHF.

V is TRBV3-1 and J is TRBJ1-5; possibly TRBD1 for D (5 bases). In germline, CDR1 is LGHDT, CDR2 YNNKEL (reference sequence). The CDR3 totals 13 residues. The V end lost 3 bases, the J end lost 5 bases, and 8 bases lay between the germline ends. The CDR3 loop is CASSQTDYQPQHF. The CDR3 nucleotides read TGTGCCAGCAGCCAGACAGATTATCAGCCCCAGCATTTT.

This sequence joins TRBV3-1 and TRBJ2-5; D may be TRBD1 (6 bases). V lost 0 bases, J lost 1 base, and 9 bases lay in between. There are 15 residues in the CDR3. The germline V gene has CDR1 LGHDT and CDR2 YNNKEL (reference sequence). For the CDR3, the DNA is TGTGCCAGCAGCCAAGAGGGACACTTCCAAGAGACCCAGTACTTC. This translates into CASSQEGHFQETQYF.

This clonotype was picked up a small number of times. This sequence joins TRBV7-2 and TRBJ1-2; unclear D gene. The CDR3 covers 13 residues. Germline values: CDR1 SGHTA, CDR2 FQGNSA. V lost 1 base and J lost 6, with 9 bases in between. CDR3 loop: CASSLEVIHGYTF. The CDR3 nucleotides are TGTGCCAGCAGCTTAGAAGTTATCCATGGCTACACCTTC.

The rearrangement links TRBV27 to TRBJ2-1; 16 bases align to TRBD2. The CDR3 covers 18 residues. V shed 5 bases, J shed 0 bases, and the junction held 4 bases outside the gene matches. The germline gives CDR1 MNHEY, CDR2 SMNVEV (reference sequence). CDR3 sequence: CASSPGTSGGASYNEQFF. CDR3 nucleotide sequence: TGTGCCAGCAGTCCCGGGACTAGCGGGGGGGCCTCCTACAATGAGCAGTTCTTC.

In the case of this clonotype: A junction end diverges from the germline sequence, so it may reflect a read error. The chain couples TRBV7-7 to TRBJ1-1; maybe TRBD1 (6 bases). The V gene's germline CDR1 is SSHAT and CDR2 FNYEAQ (reference sequence). The CDR3 loop spans 19 amino acids. As DNA, the CDR3 is TGTGCTAGCAGCTTAGCTCCCCAGGGGCTCAGCAAAATGAACACTGAAGCTTTCTTT. This gives the protein CASSLAPQGLSKMNTEAFF.

The chain has TRBV27 and TRBJ2-2; no firm D call. V shed 5 bases and J shed 2 bases, with 9 bases lying between them. The CDR3 is made up of 14 amino acids. The germline V gene has CDR1 MNHEY and CDR2 SMNVEV (reference sequence). The CDR3 DNA sequence: TGTGCCAGCAGTCTACGATTAAACACCGGGGAGCTGTTTTTT. Translated: CASSLRLNTGELFF.

A few counts support this clonotype. This chain links TRBV27 with TRBJ2-7; D is uncertain. The ends were cut back, 6 bases at V and 4 bases at J, with 10 bases in the middle. Germline V gene sequence: CDR1 MNHEY, CDR2 SMNVEV (reference sequence). The CDR3 has 12 amino acids. The CDR3 DNA follows: TGTGCCAGCAGCCTAAAAGAGTACGAGCAGTACTTC. Translated: CASSLKEYEQYF.

The CDR3 here is CASSLPGPGGELFF. The CDR3 DNA follows: TGTGCCAGCAGCCTCCCCGGGCCCGGCGGGGAGCTGTTTTTT. This chain uses TRBV7-6 with TRBJ2-2; D gene uncertain. The CDR3 is 14 amino acids. Germline assignment: CDR1 SGHVS and CDR2 FNYEAQ. Trimming took off 5 bases at V and 7 bases at J, with 14 bases between the two ends.

This clonotype was observed at least ten times. In DNA, the CDR3 is TGTGCCAGCAGCCAGGGGGACTACGAGCAGTACTTC. Protein product: CASSQGDYEQYF. V gene TRBV12-3 or TRBV12-4 combines with J gene TRBJ2-7; 7 bases are shared with TRBD1. After removal of 6 bases from V and 3 bases from J, the junction contained 2 bases not matched to a gene. The CDR3 is 12 residues long.

The V gene is TRBV7-8, the J gene TRBJ2-3; 11 nucleotides line up with TRBD2. The V segment lost 5 bases and the J segment 3 bases; nucleotides outside the gene matches: 7. The CDR3 consists of 16 residues. Germline V gene data show CDR1 as SGHVS and CDR2 as FQNEAQ. CDR3 sequence (DNA): TGTGCCAGCAGCATCCAAGCTAGCGGGAGGACAGATACGCAGTATTTT. Its translation: CASSIQASGRTDTQYF.

The chain combines TRBV18 with TRBJ1-1; TRBD1 might be the D (5 bases). This CDR3 region has 15 residues. CDR1 is KGHSH and CDR2 is LQKENI in the germline V gene. V shed 3 bases and J shed 5 bases, with 16 bases lying between them. CDR3 nucleotide sequence: TGTGCCAGCTCACCCGCTCGGCAGGGAAGAACTGAAGCTTTCTTT. Translation gives CASSPARQGRTEAFF.

This clonotype was counted between two and nine times. The V call is TRBV5-4, the J call TRBJ2-1; tentatively, D is TRBD2 (7 bases). CDR1 is SGHNT, CDR2 YYREEE, per germline (reference sequence). Trimming removed 4 bases from V and 16 bases from J, with 18 bases in between. This CDR3 has 12 residues. In DNA form, the CDR3 reads TGTGCCAGCAGCCCAGTAGGGGGGGCAGGATTCTTC. It yields the protein CASSPVGGAGFF.